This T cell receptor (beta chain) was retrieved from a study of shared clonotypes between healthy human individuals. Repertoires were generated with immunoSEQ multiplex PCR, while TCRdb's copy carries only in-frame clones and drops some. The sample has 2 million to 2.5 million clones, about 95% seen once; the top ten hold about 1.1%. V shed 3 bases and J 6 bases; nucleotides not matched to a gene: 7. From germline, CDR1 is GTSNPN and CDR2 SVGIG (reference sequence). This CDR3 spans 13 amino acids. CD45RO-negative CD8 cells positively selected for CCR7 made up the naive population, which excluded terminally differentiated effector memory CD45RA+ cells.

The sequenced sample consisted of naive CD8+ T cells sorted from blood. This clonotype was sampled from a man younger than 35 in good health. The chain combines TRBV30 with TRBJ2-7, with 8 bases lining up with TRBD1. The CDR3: CAWSGPTGGEQYF. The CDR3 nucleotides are TGTGCCTGGAGCGGCCCCACAGGGGGCGAGCAGTACTTC.